These 32 T cell receptor beta chains were sequenced from one sample in a study of breast tumors, draining lymph nodes, adjacent tissues. The lymph nodes were axillary draining lymph nodes from breast cancer patients. In TCRdb, the multiplex PCR reads were re-called with MiXCR into one record per CDR3 protein. In the table there are 200,000 or so distinct CDR3 sequences, approximately 33% of which are singletons. The sample was axillary lymph node tissue. The receptor set was obtained from a female donor with breast cancer. Some clones in this sample may be carry-over from other donors' samples.

In its sample, this clonotype was seen many times. This chain connects TRBV19 to TRBJ2-1, with D perhaps TRBD2 (6 bases). Trimming took 5 bases from V and 7 from J, leaving 15 bases between them. The CDR3 loop spans 14 amino acids. Germline CDR1 LNHDA, CDR2 SQIVND (reference sequence). CDR3 nucleotide sequence: TGTGCCAGTAGTTTCGGGACTCCCCCGAATGAGCAGTTCTTC. Its translation: CASSFGTPPNEQFF.

The sample holds many counts of this clonotype. The chain joins TRBV10-3 to TRBJ2-1; 14 bases match TRBD2. The junction had 3 bases not matched to a gene; V was cut back by 9 bases and J by 5 bases. This CDR3 has 14 residues. The germline V gene encodes CDR1 ENHRY and CDR2 SYGVKD. CDR3 nucleotide sequence: TGTGCCATTGCGACTAGCGGGGGGGACAATGAGCAGTTCTTC. It yields the protein CAIATSGGDNEQFF.

This rearrangement joins TRBV3-1 to TRBJ2-7, with D unclear. The length of the CDR3 is 13 residues. Trimming removed 8 bases from V and 2 bases from J, with 13 bases in between. In germline, CDR1 is LGHDT, CDR2 YNNKEL (reference sequence). CDR3 loop: CASGYKNPYEQYF. The CDR3 DNA reads as TGTGCCAGCGGCTATAAGAATCCCTACGAGCAGTACTTC.

This clonotype has ten or more counts. The rearrangement uses TRBV7-2 and TRBJ2-7; possible D gene TRBD1, 6 bases. The CDR3 has 13 residues. CDR1 and CDR2 from the germline V gene are SGHTA and FQGNSA. Trimming took 3 bases from V and 7 from J, leaving 13 bases between them. The CDR3 reads CASSFTGIGEQYF. The CDR3 nucleotides read TGTGCCAGCAGCTTTACAGGGATCGGGGAGCAGTACTTC.

This clonotype has ten or more counts. The genes are TRBV6-2 or TRBV6-3 and TRBJ2-3, with D possibly called TRBD1 or TRBD2 (6 bases each). Deletions cut 2 bases from V and 3 bases from J, with 12 bases between. Germline assignment: CDR1 MNHEY and CDR2 SVGEGT. This CDR3 region has 15 residues. This CDR3 is CASSYSTGATDTQYF. Here the CDR3 DNA reads TGTGCCAGCAGTTACAGTACGGGGGCAACAGATACGCAGTATTTT.

As regards this clonotype: This clone may be a read error of a much larger clone one base away. V is TRBV13 and J is TRBJ2-1; 12 bases map to TRBD2. The CDR3 covers 19 residues. Germline CDR1 reads PRHDT; CDR2 reads FYEKMQ (reference sequence). Written as DNA, the CDR3 is TGTACCAGCAGCATTATCTTGGCTAGCGGGAGGGCCTCACGCAATGAGCAGTTCTTC. Amino acid sequence: CTSSIILASGRASRNEQFF.

About this clonotype itself: The limits of the CDR3 on the DNA are not certain, so only TCRdb's listed CDR3 is given. The chain is built from TRBV11-3 and TRBJ2-1; TRBD2 is the table's D call, not checked against the DNA. The CDR3 is 23 amino acids in total, end residues counted. CDR1 is SGHNT and CDR2 is YENEEA in the germline V gene. The CDR3 spells CASSYLCASSDLGRGSSYNEQFF.

This clonotype was recorded many times. This sequence joins TRBV6-1 and TRBJ2-7; the D is unclear. V lost 2 bases, J lost 1 base, and 9 bases lay in between. This CDR3 is built from 14 residues. CDR1 is MNHNS, CDR2 SASEGT, per germline. The CDR3 region has the DNA TGTGCCAGCAGTGAACCCAGCCCGTCCTACGAGCAGTACTTC. Translation: CASSEPSPSYEQYF.

This clonotype is a singleton in its sample. CDR3 protein: CASSTTRPGERPMSSGANVLTF. As DNA, the CDR3 is TGTGCCAGCAGTACGACTCGCCCCGGGGAGCGGCCAATGAGCTCTGGGGCCAACGTCCTGACTTTC. This chain joins TRBV2 and TRBJ2-6; perhaps TRBD2 as D (5 bases). V lost 5 bases, J lost 0 bases, and 29 bases lay in between. Looked up from germline, CDR1 is SNHLY and CDR2 is FYNNEI. This CDR3 contains 22 residues.

The chain uses TRBV6-1 and TRBJ2-7; 12 nucleotides agree with TRBD2. V lost 2 bases and J lost 6; bases outside the gene matches: 2. Germline V gene sequence: CDR1 MNHNS, CDR2 SASEGT. This CDR3 has 14 amino acids. The CDR3 DNA reads TGTGCCAGCAGTGAAAAACTAGCGGGGGGCGAGCAGTACTTC. Protein: CASSEKLAGGEQYF.

This clonotype was counted ten times or more. The chain has TRBV29-1 and TRBJ2-3, with D tentatively TRBD1 or TRBD2 (6 bases each). Germline loops: CDR1 SQVTM, CDR2 ANQGSEA. The CDR3 covers 14 residues. Trimming took 6 bases from V and 4 from J, leaving 17 bases between them. The CDR3 DNA reads TGCAGCGTGGAGGGGGTCGGATGGTCAGATACGCAGTATTTT. Encoded protein: CSVEGVGWSDTQYF.

Details on this clonotype: This could be a read error, since a much larger clone is one nucleotide away. The chain uses TRBV6-1 and TRBJ1-2, with D tentatively TRBD1 (6 bases). V was trimmed by 5 bases and J by 4 bases, leaving 17 bases between them. The CDR3 loop spans 15 amino acids. Germline V gene sequence: CDR1 MNHNS, CDR2 SASEGT. The CDR3 nucleotides are TGTGCCAGCAGTCAAAGGTGGCAGGGGACCTATGGCTACACCTTC. It codes for CASSQRWQGTYGYTF.

This rearrangement joins TRBV20-1 to TRBJ2-3, with 10 nucleotides matching TRBD2. The germline gives CDR1 DFQATT, CDR2 SNEGSKA (reference sequence). This CDR3 comprises 15 residues. Losses at the gene ends were 5 bases for V and 11 bases for J; bases not matched to a gene: 16. DNA of the CDR3: TGCAGTGCTCACGGACTAGCGGACCCGTACAATGAGCAGTATTTT. Its translation is CSAHGLADPYNEQYF.

The V gene is TRBV30, the J gene TRBJ2-5; weak D call: TRBD1 (5 bases). V was clipped by 2 bases and J by 11 bases, with 18 bases between them. Germline CDR1 reads GTSNPN; CDR2 reads SVGIG (reference sequence). The CDR3 totals 13 residues. CDR3 protein: CAWSLGVRVAQYF. DNA of the CDR3: TGTGCCTGGAGTCTAGGGGTCAGGGTGGCTCAGTACTTC.

The chain couples TRBV6-2 or TRBV6-3 to TRBJ1-5; TRBD1 is a possible D gene (6 bases). The V end was cut by 2 bases, the J end by 0 bases, with 17 bases between. The CDR3 totals 18 residues. Germline loops: CDR1 MNHEY, CDR2 SVGEGT. CDR3 sequence (DNA): TGTGCCAGCAGTTACCCTCCCGACAGGACCCTTAGCAATCAGCCCCAGCATTTT. Translating it yields CASSYPPDRTLSNQPQHF.

This clonotype appeared a few times. A much larger clonotype is one base distant, so this may be a read error. V gene TRBV20-1 combines with J gene TRBJ2-7; TRBD2 agrees at 7 bases. The CDR3 is made up of 12 amino acids. Looked up from germline, CDR1 is DFQATT and CDR2 is SNEGSKA (reference sequence). CDR3 residues: CSASKTSYEPYF. The CDR3 DNA reads TGCAGTGCTTCAAAGACTAGCTACGAGCCGTACTTC.

This clonotype was counted once. The chain uses TRBV5-5 and TRBJ2-1; 8 bases align to TRBD2. The CDR3 is 18 amino acids. Per the germline V gene, CDR1 is SGHKS and CDR2 is YYEKEE (reference sequence). Trimming took 7 bases from V and 0 from J; bases not matched to a gene: 15. The CDR3 DNA follows: TGTGCCAGCTCACCCCAGCGGGGGTCCCAAAGCTCCTACAATGAGCAGTTCTTC. Translating gives CASSPQRGSQSSYNEQFF. The entire variable domain, with the rest obtained from reference TRBV5-5 and TRBJ2-1, is as follows: DAGVTQSPTHLIKTRGQQVTLRCSPISGHKSVSWYQQVLGQGPQFIFQYYEKEERGRGNFPDRFSARQFPNYSSELNVNALLLGDSALYLCASSPQRGSQSSYNEQFFGPGTRLTVL.

In this sample, this clonotype turned up many times. The V call is TRBV5-5, the J call TRBJ2-5; 9 bases are a match to TRBD1. Germline V gene sequence: CDR1 SGHKS, CDR2 YYEKEE (reference sequence). This CDR3 has 14 amino acids. Germline trimming cut 2 bases from V and 3 bases from J; bases unmatched to any gene: 2. CDR3 coding DNA: TGTGCCAGCAGCTTCGGGGACAGGGAAGAGACCCAGTACTTC. This codes for CASSFGDREETQYF.

The chain recombines TRBV5-6 with TRBJ2-3, with 10 nucleotides matching TRBD2. Germline CDR1 reads SGHDT; CDR2 reads YYEEEE. J gave up 3 bases and V 3 bases, and 19 bases lay outside the gene matches. The CDR3 length is 20 residues. CDR3 DNA sequence: TGTGCCAGCAGCTCACAGGGAGGCCTAGCGGGAGTATCGAGAACAGATACGCAGTATTTT. Encoded protein: CASSSQGGLAGVSRTDTQYF.

In its sample, this clonotype was seen a few times. The rearrangement links TRBV6-2 or TRBV6-3 to TRBJ2-1; D is ambiguous. Germline-derived CDR1 and CDR2 are MNHEY and SVGEGT. The V end lost 6 bases, the J end lost 9 bases, and 12 bases lay between the germline ends. This CDR3 has 12 residues. CDR3 coding DNA: TGTGCCAGCAGCTCAGCAAGAGTTGAGCAGTTCTTC. Protein sequence: CASSSARVEQFF.

This clonotype showed up just a few times. Given a much more abundant clone one base away, this may be a read error. CDR3 sequence (DNA): TGTGCCACCAGCAGAGATATTCCGGGACTAGCGGGAGGGAGCGACACCGGGGACCTGTTTTTT. This translates into CATSRDIPGLAGGSDTGDLFF. The rearrangement links TRBV15 to TRBJ2-2, with 16 bases matching TRBD2. The V gene's germline CDR1 is LNHNV and CDR2 YYDKDF (reference sequence). The CDR3 sequence is 21 residues long.

This clonotype was recorded many times. The CDR3: CASSLNTYNEQFF. The CDR3 nucleotides are TGTGCCAGCAGCCTCAATACCTACAATGAGCAGTTCTTC. The chain carries TRBV11-2 and TRBJ2-1; D remains unclear. V was clipped by 5 bases and J by 2 bases, with 7 bases between them. The CDR3 has 13 amino acids. Germline CDR1 and CDR2: SGHAT and FQNNGV.

This clonotype was recorded many times. The genes are TRBV20-1 and TRBJ2-3; D is possibly TRBD2 (6 bases). Trimming removed 1 base at V and 0 bases at J, with 26 bases between. This CDR3 is built from 20 residues. CDR1 DFQATT and CDR2 SNEGSKA come from the germline V gene (reference sequence). Written as DNA, the CDR3 is TGCAGTGCTAGAGTGGCAGCAAAAGCCCGCTCTAGCGCTAGCACAGATACGCAGTATTTT. Its translation is CSARVAAKARSSASTDTQYF.

This clonotype occurred many times. The gene calls are TRBV28 and TRBJ2-7; 7 positions match TRBD2. V lost 7 bases to trimming and J lost 5 bases; unmatched junction nucleotides: 17. Germline V gives CDR1 MDHEN, CDR2 SYDVKM. This CDR3 region has 16 residues. DNA of the CDR3: TGTGCCAGCATCACTGGGGGGGGTGGGGAGAGGAACGAGCAGTACTTC. Protein sequence: CASITGGGGERNEQYF.

The V and J genes are TRBV29-1 and TRBJ1-5; D may be TRBD1 (5 bases). V was pared by 4 bases and J by 6 bases, with 22 bases between. This CDR3 has 16 residues. Germline lookup yields CDR1 SQVTM and CDR2 ANQGSEA. In nucleotides, the CDR3 is TGCAGCGTTGTTTACTACTTAGGGGAGGTAGGTCAGCCCCAGCATTTT. Translating gives CSVVYYLGEVGQPQHF.

This clonotype showed up many times. The V call is TRBV18, the J call TRBJ2-3; D remains ambiguous. Germline loops: CDR1 KGHSH, CDR2 LQKENI. V gave up 3 bases and J gave up 2 bases, with 12 bases separating them. The CDR3 covers 15 residues. The DNA for the CDR3 is TGTGCCAGCTCACCCTCCGGTATTATCACAGATACGCAGTATTTT. Its protein product is CASSPSGIITDTQYF.

This clonotype was seen at least ten times. This chain uses TRBV2 with TRBJ1-2; D call uncertain. Germline CDR1 SNHLY, CDR2 FYNNEI. The CDR3 spans 14 residues. Trimming stripped 6 bases from V and 0 bases from J, with 11 bases between. The CDR3 sequence is CASSGGRTNYGYTF. DNA of the CDR3: TGTGCCAGCAGCGGAGGCAGGACTAACTATGGCTACACCTTC.

This clonotype has ten or more counts. The rearrangement links TRBV7-9 to TRBJ1-6; no firm D call. Trimming took 3 bases from V and 7 from J, leaving 4 bases between them. Germline lookup yields CDR1 SEHNR and CDR2 FQNEAQ (reference sequence). This CDR3 is built from 12 residues. This CDR3 is CASSFENSPLHF. CDR3 bases: TGTGCCAGCAGCTTTGAAAATTCACCCCTCCACTTT.

This clonotype was seen a handful of times. The chain carries TRBV6-4 and TRBJ1-1; 7 bases fit TRBD1. CDR1 is MRHNA and CDR2 is SNTAGT in the germline V gene. CDR3 size: 15 residues. V lost 2 bases, J lost 4 bases, and 7 bases stayed unmatched. The CDR3 sequence is CASSDPTGVRTEAFF. CDR3 nucleotides: TGTGCCAGCAGTGACCCTACAGGGGTTCGCACTGAAGCTTTCTTT.

Points on this clonotype: A read error may be the cause here, since a much bigger clone is one base away. The V call is TRBV11-2, the J call TRBJ2-2; D remains ambiguous. This CDR3 region has 15 residues. V was clipped by 3 bases and J by 5 bases, with 13 bases between them. The germline V gene encodes CDR1 SGHAT and CDR2 FQNNGV. The CDR3 nucleotides are TGTGCCAGCAGCTTCGGTCCCAAAGCAACCGGGGAGCTGTTTTTT. Residues: CASSFGPKATGELFF.

Notes on this clonotype: Given the absence of the conserved phenylalanine or tryptophan at the CDR3 end, a read error is likely. It is unclear where the CDR3 begins or ends on the DNA, so no DNA is shown, and the CDR3 is as TCRdb lists it. The chain links TRBV15 to TRBJ1-6; the table's D call, TRBD1, was not checked against the DNA. Germline V lookup: CDR1 LNHNV, CDR2 YYDKDF (reference sequence). The length of the CDR3 is 13 amino acids, counting both ends. This chain's CDR3 is CATSRLSGTPLSY.

This clonotype showed up many times. The V and J genes are TRBV7-8 and TRBJ2-2; 7 positions match TRBD2. CDR1 and CDR2 from the germline V gene are SGHVS and FQNEAQ. The V and J ends lost 4 bases and 8 bases, in that order; junction bases with no gene match: 22. This CDR3 spans 19 amino acids. The CDR3 loop is CASSSYMSGAVKLGGELFF. The CDR3 DNA sequence: TGTGCCAGCAGCTCTTATATGAGCGGGGCCGTGAAGCTGGGTGGGGAGCTGTTTTTT.